This TCR beta chain was found in a study of T cell responses to AZD1222 COVID-19 vaccine. Across the whole study: Second-dose intervals near 4 or 12 weeks were combined. Study outcomes and limitations: Reportedly, close to half of spike-specific TCRs are directed against unmutated variant regions. Sampling that yielded the repertoires occurred only after the peak T cell response.

Note on this clone: The antigen remains undetermined.

Method: immunoSEQ multiplex PCR; TCRdb's copy keeps in-frame clones and lacks some. The sample includes some 140,000 clones, over 85% of them seen just once. The sequencing here drew on peripheral blood, taken on day 0 of AZD1222 vaccination. This TCR derives from an adult in good health.

This CDR3 is CASTTGSQPQHF. DNA of the CDR3: TGTGCCAGCACAACGGGTAGTCAGCCCCAGCATTTT. The chain carries TRBV28 and TRBJ1-5; D not certain. The CDR3 contains 12 residues. V lost 7 bases to trimming and J lost 6 bases, with 10 bases between them. Germline CDR1 reads MDHEN; CDR2 reads SYDVKM.